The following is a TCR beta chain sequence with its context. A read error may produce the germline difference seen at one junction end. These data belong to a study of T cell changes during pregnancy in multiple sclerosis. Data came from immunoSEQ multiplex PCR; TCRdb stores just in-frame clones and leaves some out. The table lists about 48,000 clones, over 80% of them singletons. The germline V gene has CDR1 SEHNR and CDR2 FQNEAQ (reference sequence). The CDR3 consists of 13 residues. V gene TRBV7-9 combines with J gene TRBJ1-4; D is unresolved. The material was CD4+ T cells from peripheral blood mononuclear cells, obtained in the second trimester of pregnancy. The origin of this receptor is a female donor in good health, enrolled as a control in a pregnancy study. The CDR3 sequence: CASSPGTNEKLFF. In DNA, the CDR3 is TGTGCCAGCAGCCCCGGTACTAACGAAAAACTGTTTTTT.